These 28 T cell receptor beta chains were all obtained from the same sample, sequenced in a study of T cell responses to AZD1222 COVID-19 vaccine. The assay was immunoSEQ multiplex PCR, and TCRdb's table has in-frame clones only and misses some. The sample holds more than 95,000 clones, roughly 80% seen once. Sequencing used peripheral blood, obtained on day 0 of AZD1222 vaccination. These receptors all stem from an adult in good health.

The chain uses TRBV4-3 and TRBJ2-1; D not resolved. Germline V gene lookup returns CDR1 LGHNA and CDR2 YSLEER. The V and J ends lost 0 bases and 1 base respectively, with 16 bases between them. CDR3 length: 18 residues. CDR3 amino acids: CASSQDFTPAKSYNEQFF. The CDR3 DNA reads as TGCGCCAGCAGCCAAGATTTTACGCCGGCGAAGTCCTACAATGAGCAGTTCTTC.

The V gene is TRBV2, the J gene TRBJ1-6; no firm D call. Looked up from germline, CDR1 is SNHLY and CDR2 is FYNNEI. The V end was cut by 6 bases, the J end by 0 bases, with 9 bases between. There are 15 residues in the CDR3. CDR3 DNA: TGTGCCAGCAGGGGCCTAAGCTCCTATAATTCACCCCTCCACTTT. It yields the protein CASRGLSSYNSPLHF.

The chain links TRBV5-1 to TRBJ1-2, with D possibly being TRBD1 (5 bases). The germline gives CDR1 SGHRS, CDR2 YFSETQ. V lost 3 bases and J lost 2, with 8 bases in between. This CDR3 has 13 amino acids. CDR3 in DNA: TGCGCCAGCAGCTCGGGGCTGAACTATGGCTACACCTTC. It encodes CASSSGLNYGYTF.

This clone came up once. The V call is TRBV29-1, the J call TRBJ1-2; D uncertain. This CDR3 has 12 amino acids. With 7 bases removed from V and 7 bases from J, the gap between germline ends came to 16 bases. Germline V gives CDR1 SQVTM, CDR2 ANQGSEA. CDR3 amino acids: CSGYPTGGGYTF. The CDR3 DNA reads TGCAGCGGATATCCGACCGGAGGTGGCTACACCTTC.

CDR3 residues: CASSSKRGTEAFF. In nucleotides, the CDR3 is TGTGCCAGCAGCTCAAAAAGGGGAACTGAAGCTTTCTTT. V and J are TRBV13 and TRBJ1-1; TRBD1 might be the D (5 bases). The germline V gene has CDR1 PRHDT and CDR2 FYEKMQ (reference sequence). Trimming took 4 bases from V and 5 from J, leaving 11 bases between them. This CDR3 is built from 13 residues.

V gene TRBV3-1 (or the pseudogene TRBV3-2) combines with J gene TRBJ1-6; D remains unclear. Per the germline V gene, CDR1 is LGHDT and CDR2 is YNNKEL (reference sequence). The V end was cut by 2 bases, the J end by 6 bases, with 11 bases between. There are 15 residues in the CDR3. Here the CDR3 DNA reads TGTGCCAGCAGCCAACTGCGTCCCTCTAATTCACCCCTCCACTTT. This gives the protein CASSQLRPSNSPLHF.

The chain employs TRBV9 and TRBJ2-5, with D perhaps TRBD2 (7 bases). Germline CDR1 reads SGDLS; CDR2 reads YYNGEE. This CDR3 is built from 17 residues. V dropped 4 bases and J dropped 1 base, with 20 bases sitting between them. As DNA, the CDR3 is TGTGCCAGCAGCCCGGGGGCGGCTAGCGGTCTCCAAGAGACCCAGTACTTC. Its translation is CASSPGAASGLQETQYF. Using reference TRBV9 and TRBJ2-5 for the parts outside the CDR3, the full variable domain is DSGVTQTPKHLITATGQRVTLRCSPRSGDLSVYWYQQSLDQGLQFLIQYYNGEERAKGNILERFSAQQFPDLHSELNLSSLELGDSALYFCASSPGAASGLQETQYFGPGTRLLVL.

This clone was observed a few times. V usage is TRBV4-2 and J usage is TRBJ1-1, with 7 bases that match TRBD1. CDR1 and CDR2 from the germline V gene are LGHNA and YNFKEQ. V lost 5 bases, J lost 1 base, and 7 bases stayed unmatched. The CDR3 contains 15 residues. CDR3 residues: CASSGDRAPNTEAFF. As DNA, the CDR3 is TGTGCCAGCAGCGGAGACAGGGCTCCGAACACTGAAGCTTTCTTT.

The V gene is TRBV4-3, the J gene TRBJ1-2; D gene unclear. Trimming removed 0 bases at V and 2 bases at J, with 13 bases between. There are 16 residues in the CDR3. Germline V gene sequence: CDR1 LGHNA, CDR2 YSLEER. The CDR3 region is CASSQDRRVGNYGYTF. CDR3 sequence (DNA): TGCGCCAGCAGCCAAGATCGTAGGGTAGGGAACTATGGCTACACCTTC.

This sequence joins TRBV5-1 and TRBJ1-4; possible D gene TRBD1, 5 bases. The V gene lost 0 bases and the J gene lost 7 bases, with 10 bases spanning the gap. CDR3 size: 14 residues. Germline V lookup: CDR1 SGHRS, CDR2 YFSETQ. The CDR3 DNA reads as TGCGCCAGCAGCTTGGCCGGGGCTGGTGAAAAACTGTTTTTT. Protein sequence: CASSLAGAGEKLFF. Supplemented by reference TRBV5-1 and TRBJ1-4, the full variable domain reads KAGVTQTPRYLIKTRGQQVTLSCSPISGHRSVSWYQQTPGQGLQFLFEYFSETQRNKGNFPGRFSGRQFSNSRSEMNVSTLELGDSALYLCASSLAGAGEKLFFGSGTQLSVL.

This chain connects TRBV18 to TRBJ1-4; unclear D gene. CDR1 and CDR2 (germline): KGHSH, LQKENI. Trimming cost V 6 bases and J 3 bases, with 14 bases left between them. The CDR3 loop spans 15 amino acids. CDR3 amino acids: CASSPTQQSNEKLFF. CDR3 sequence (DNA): TGTGCCAGCTCCCCAACCCAACAGTCTAATGAAAAACTGTTTTTT. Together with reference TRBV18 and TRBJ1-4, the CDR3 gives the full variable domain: NAGVMQNPRHLVRRRGQEARLRCSPMKGHSHVYWYRQLPEEGLKFMVYLQKENIIDESGMPKERFSAEFPKEGPSILRIQQVVRGDSAAYFCASSPTQQSNEKLFFGSGTQLSVL.

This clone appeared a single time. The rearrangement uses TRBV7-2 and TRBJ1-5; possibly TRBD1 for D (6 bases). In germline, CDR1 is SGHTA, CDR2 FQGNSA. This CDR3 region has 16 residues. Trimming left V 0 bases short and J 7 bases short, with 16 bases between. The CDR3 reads CASSLAAQGSGQPQHF. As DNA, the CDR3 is TGTGCCAGCAGCTTAGCCGCACAGGGTAGCGGCCAGCCCCAGCATTTT.

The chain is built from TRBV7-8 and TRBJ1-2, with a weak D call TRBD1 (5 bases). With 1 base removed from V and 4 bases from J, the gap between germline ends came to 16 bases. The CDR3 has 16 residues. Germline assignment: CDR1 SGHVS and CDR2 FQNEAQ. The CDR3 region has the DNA TGTGCCAGCAGCTTAGTGCCACAAGACAGCCCCTATGGCTACACCTTC. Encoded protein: CASSLVPQDSPYGYTF.

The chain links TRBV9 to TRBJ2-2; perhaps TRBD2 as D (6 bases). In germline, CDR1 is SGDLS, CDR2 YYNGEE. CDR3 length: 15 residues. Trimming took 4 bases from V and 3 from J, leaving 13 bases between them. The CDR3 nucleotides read TGTGCCAGCAGCCAGAGGTGGGGGGACACCGGGGAGCTGTTTTTT. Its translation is CASSQRWGDTGELFF.

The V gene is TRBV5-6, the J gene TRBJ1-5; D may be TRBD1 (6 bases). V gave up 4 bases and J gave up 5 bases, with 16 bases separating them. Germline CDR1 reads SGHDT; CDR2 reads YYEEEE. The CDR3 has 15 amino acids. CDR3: CASSPRGRSDQPQHF. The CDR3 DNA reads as TGTGCCAGCAGCCCCAGGGGAAGGAGCGATCAGCCCCAGCATTTT. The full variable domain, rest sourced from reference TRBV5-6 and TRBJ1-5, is DAGVTQSPTHLIKTRGQQVTLRCSPKSGHDTVSWYQQALGQGPQFIFQYYEEEERQRGNFPDRFSGHQFPNYSSELNVNALLLGDSALYLCASSPRGRSDQPQHFGDGTRLSIL.

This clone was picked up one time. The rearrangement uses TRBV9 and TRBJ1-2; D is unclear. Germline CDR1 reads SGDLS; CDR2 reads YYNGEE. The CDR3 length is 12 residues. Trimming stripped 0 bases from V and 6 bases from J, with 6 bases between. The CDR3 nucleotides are TGTGCCAGCAGCGTAGAAGGGAATGGCTACACCTTC. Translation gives CASSVEGNGYTF.

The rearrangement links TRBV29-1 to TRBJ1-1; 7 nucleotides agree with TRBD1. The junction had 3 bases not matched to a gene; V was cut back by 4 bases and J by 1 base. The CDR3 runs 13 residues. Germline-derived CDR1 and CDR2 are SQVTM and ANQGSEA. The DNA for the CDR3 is TGCAGCGTTGGCCAGGGGGGGAACACTGAAGCTTTCTTT. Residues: CSVGQGGNTEAFF.

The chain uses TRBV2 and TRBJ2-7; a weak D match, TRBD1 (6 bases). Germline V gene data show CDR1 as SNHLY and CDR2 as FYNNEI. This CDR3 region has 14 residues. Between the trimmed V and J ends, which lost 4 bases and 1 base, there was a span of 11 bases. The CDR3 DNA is TGTGCCAGCAGTGTCAACGGACAGTCCTACGAGCAGTACTTC. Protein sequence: CASSVNGQSYEQYF.

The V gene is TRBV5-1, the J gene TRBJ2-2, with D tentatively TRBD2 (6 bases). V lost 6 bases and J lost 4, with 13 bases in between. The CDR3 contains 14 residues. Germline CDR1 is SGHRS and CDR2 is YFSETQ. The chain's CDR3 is CASTPGTGTGELFF. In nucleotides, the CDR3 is TGCGCCAGCACGCCTGGGACTGGCACCGGGGAGCTGTTTTTT.

DNA of the CDR3: TGTGCCAGCATTGTCGAAACAGGGGGCTATTCTTATGGCTACACCTTC. Translated: CASIVETGGYSYGYTF. The chain couples TRBV2 to TRBJ1-2; 9 bases are a match to TRBD1. Germline-derived CDR1 and CDR2 are SNHLY and FYNNEI. This CDR3 has 16 residues. J lost 5 bases, V lost 7 bases, and 14 bases had no gene match.

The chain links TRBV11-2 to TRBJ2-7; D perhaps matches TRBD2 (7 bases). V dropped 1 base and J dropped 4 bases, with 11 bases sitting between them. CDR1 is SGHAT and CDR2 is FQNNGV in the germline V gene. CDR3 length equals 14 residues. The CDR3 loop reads CASSLVAGAYEQYF. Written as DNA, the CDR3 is TGTGCCAGCAGCTTAGTGGCGGGGGCATACGAGCAGTACTTC.

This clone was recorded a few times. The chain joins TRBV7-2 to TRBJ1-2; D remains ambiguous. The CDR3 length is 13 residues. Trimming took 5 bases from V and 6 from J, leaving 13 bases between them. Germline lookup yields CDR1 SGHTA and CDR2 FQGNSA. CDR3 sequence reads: CASSITDSHGYTF. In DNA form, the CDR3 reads TGTGCCAGCAGCATAACAGACTCCCATGGCTACACCTTC.

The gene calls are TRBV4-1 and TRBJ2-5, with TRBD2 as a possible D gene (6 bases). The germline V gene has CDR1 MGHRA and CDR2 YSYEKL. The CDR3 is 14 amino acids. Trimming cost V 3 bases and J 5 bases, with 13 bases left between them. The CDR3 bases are TGCGCCAGCAGCCACGCGGGGACGTGGGAGACCCAGTACTTC. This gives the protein CASSHAGTWETQYF.

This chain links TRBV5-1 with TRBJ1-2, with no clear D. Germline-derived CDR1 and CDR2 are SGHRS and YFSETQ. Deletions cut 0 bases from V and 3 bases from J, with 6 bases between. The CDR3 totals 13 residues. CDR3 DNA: TGCGCCAGCAGCTTGGGGCCAGACTATGGCTACACCTTC. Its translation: CASSLGPDYGYTF.

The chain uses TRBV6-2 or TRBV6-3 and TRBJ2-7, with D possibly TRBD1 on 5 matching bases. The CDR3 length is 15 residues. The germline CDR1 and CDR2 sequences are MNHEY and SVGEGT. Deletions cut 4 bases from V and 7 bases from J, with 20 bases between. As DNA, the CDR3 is TGTGCCAGCAGTTCCCCCGGTGGGGCGTGGAAGGAGCAGTACTTC. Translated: CASSSPGGAWKEQYF.

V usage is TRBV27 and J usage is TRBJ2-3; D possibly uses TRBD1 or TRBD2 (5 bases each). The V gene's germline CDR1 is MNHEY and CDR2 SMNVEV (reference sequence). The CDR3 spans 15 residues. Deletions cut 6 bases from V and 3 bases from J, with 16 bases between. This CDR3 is CASSLGRDATDTQYF. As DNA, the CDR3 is TGTGCCAGCAGCCTGGGCCGGGACGCTACAGATACGCAGTATTTT.

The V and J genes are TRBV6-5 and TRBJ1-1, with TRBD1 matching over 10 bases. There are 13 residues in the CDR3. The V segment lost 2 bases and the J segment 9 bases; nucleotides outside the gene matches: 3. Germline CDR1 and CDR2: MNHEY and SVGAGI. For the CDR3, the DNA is TGTGCCAGCAGTTACGGGACAGGGGTGCAAGCTTTCTTT. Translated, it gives CASSYGTGVQAFF.

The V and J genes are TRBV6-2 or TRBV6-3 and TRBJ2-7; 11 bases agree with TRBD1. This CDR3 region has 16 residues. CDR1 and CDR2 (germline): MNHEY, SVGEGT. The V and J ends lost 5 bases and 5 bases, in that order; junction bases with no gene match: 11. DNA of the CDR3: TGTGCCAGCAGTGACACACCGGGACAGGGGGTCCACGAGCAGTACTTC. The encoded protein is CASSDTPGQGVHEQYF.